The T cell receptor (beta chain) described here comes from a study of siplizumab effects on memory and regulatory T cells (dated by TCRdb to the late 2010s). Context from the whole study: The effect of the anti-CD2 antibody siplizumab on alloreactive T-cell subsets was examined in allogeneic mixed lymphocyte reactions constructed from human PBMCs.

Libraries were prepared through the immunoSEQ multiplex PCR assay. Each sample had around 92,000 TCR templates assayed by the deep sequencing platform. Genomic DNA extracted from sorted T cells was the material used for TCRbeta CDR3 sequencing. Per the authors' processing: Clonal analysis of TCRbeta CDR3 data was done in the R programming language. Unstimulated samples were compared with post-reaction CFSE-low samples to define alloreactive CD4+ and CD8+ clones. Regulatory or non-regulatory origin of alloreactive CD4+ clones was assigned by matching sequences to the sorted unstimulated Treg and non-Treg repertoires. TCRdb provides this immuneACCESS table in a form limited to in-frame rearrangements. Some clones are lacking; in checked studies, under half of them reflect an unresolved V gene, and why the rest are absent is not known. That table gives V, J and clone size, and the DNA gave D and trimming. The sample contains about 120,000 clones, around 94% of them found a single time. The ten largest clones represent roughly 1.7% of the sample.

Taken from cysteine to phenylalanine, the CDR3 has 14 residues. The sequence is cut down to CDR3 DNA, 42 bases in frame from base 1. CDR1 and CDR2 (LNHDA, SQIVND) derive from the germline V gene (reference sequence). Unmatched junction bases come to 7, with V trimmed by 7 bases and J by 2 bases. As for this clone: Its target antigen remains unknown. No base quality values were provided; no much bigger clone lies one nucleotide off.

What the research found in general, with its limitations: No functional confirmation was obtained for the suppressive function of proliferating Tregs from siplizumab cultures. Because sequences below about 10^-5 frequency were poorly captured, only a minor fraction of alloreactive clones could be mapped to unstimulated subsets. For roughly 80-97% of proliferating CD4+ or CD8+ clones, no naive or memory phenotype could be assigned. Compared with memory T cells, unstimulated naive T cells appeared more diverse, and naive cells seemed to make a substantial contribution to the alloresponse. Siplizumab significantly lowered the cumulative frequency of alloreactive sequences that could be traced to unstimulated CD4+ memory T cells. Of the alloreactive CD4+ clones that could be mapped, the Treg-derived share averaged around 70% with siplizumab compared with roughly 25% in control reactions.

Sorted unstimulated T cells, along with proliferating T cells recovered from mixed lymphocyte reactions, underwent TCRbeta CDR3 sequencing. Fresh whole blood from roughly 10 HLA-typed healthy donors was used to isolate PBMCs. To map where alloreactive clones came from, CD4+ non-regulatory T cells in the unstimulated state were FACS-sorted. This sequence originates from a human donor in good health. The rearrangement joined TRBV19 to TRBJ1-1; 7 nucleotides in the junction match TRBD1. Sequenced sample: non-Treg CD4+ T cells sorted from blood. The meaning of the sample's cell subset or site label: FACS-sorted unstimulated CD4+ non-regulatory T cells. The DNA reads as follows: TGTGCCAGTATATGGACAGGAATTAACACTGAAGCTTTCTTT. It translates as CASIWTGINTEAFF.